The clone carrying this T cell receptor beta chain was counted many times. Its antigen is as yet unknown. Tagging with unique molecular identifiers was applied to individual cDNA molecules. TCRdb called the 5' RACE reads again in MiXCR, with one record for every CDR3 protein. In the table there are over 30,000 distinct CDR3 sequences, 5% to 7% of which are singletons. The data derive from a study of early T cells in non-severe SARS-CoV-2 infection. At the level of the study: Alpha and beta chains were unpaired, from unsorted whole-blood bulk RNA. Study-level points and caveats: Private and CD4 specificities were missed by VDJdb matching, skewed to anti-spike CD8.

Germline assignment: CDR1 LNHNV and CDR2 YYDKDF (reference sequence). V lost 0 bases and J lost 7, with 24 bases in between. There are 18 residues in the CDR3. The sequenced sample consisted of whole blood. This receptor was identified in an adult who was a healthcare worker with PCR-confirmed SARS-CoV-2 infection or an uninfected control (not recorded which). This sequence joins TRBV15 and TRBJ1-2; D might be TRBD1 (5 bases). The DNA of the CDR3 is TGTGCCACCAGCAGAGATCCGGGCACGGCAGGGTACCGATTTGGCTACACCTTC. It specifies CATSRDPGTAGYRFGYTF. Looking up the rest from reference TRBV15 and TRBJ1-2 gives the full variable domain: DAMVIQNPRYQVTQFGKPVTLSCSQTLNHNVMYWYQQKSSQAPKLLFHYYDKDFNNEADTPDNFQSRRPNTSFCFLDIRSPGLGDTAMYLCATSRDPGTAGYRFGYTFGSGTRLTVV.